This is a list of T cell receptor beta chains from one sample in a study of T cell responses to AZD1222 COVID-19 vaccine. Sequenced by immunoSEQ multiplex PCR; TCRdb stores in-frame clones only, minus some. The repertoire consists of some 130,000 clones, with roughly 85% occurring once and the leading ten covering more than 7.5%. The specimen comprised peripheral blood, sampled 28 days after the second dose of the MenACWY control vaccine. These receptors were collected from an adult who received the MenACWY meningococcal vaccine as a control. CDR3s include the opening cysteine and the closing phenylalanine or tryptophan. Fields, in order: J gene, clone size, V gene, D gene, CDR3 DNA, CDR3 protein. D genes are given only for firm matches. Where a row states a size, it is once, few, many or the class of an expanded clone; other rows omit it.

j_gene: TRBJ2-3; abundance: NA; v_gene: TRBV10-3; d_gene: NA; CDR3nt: TGTGCCATCAGCAGCACAGGGAAAGATACGCAGTATTTT; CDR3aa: CAISSTGKDTQYF
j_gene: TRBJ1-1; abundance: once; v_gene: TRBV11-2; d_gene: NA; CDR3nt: TGTGCCAGCAGCTTAGTCTGGGGAGCCACTGAAGCTTTCTTT; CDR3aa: CASSLVWGATEAFF
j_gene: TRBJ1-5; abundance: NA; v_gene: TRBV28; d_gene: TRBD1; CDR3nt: TGTGCCAGCAGTTCTTACAGGGGCGTGGAGCATTTT; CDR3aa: CASSSYRGVEHF
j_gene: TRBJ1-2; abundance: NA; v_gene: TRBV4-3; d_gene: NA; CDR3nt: TGCGCCAGCAGCCACGAATCTCCGGCCCGAAGGGACTATGGCTACACCTTC; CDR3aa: CASSHESPARRDYGYTF
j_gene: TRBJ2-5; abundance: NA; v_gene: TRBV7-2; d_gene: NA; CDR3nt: TGTGCCAGCAGCTCATACGCGGCTCCGCAAGAGACCCAGTACTTC; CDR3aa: CASSSYAAPQETQYF
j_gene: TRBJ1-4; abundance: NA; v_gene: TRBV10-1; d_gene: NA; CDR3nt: TGCGCCAGCAGTGGGGAACAACTGAATGAAAAACTGTTTTTT; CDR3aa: CASSGEQLNEKLFF
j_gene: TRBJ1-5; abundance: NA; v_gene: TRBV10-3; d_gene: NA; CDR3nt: TGTGCCATCAGTGAGTCGATGGTGGGCAATCAGCCCCAGCATTTT; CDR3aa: CAISESMVGNQPQHF
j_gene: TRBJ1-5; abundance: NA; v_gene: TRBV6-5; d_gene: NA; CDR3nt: TGTGCCAGCAGGCCGGGCCAAAATCAGCCCCAGCATTTT; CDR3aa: CASRPGQNQPQHF
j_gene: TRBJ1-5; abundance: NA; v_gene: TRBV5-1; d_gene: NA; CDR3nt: TGCGCCAGCAGCTTGGATCCACAGACAACTGGGCAGCCCCAGCATTTT; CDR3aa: CASSLDPQTTGQPQHF
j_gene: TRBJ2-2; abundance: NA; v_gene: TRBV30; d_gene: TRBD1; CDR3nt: TGTGCCTGGAGTGTTCCAGGGGGCATGGGCGGGGAGCTGTTTTTT; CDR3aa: CAWSVPGGMGGELFF
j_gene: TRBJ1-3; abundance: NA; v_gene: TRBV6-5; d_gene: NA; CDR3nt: TGTGCCAGCAGTTACTCGGACTCTGGAAACACCATATATTTT; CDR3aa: CASSYSDSGNTIYF